Below, 20 T cell receptor beta chains from the same sample are listed, as sequenced in a study of cytomegalovirus exposure and HLA in healthy donors. 13 Jbeta primers and 60 Vbeta primers were used for the PCR. Here immunoSEQ multiplex PCR was the method, and the copy in TCRdb shows in-frame clones only, minus some. Found here are tens of thousands of clones, 73% of them singletons; the top ten hold roughly 5.9%. The sample taken for sequencing was PBMCs. These receptors came from a man in his forties or fifties in good health and CMV-seronegative.

This clone was found a few times. The V and J genes are TRBV11-2 and TRBJ2-7; possibly TRBD1 for D (5 bases). Germline CDR1 is SGHAT and CDR2 is FQNNGV. The germline V and J ends were trimmed by 0 bases and 2 bases, with 11 bases remaining between them. The CDR3 consists of 15 residues. The CDR3 protein is CASSLDSAGPYEQYF. The DNA for the CDR3 is TGTGCCAGCAGCTTAGATTCCGCAGGGCCCTACGAGCAGTACTTC.

The V and J genes are TRBV30 and TRBJ2-7, with 7 nucleotides matching TRBD2. The CDR3 spans 12 residues. Germline V gene data show CDR1 as GTSNPN and CDR2 as SVGIG (reference sequence). J gave up 9 bases and V 4 bases, and 9 bases lay outside the gene matches. CDR3 sequence (DNA): TGTGCCTGGACCACGGGAGGTCCAGGGCAGTACTTC. Translation: CAWTTGGPGQYF.

This chain connects TRBV13 to TRBJ2-1; 7 bases fit TRBD1. The V gene's germline CDR1 is PRHDT and CDR2 FYEKMQ (reference sequence). V was clipped by 5 bases and J by 6 bases; unmatched bases: 4. CDR3 length: 13 residues. CDR3 nucleotide sequence: TGTGCCAGCAGCGATAGGGGGCTCAATGAGCAGTTCTTC. This codes for CASSDRGLNEQFF.

The chain is built from TRBV29-1 and TRBJ2-1, with D maybe TRBD1 (6 bases). Germline values: CDR1 SQVTM, CDR2 ANQGSEA. CDR3 size: 11 residues. In nucleotides, the CDR3 is TGCAGTTCAAAGGGGGAAAATGAGCAGTTCTTC. The encoded protein is CSSKGENEQFF.

This clone has a handful of counts. The CDR3 sequence: CASSLGQGNTIYF. CDR3 coding DNA: TGTGCCAGCAGCTTGGGACAAGGAAACACCATATATTTT. This chain connects TRBV6-1 to TRBJ1-3; tentative D call: TRBD1 (6 bases). This CDR3 is 13 amino acids long. Trimming took off 6 bases at V and 4 bases at J, with 10 bases between the two ends. Germline V gene sequence: CDR1 MNHNS, CDR2 SASEGT.

This chain links TRBV9 with TRBJ2-7; a possible D gene is TRBD1 (5 bases). CDR3 length: 14 residues. The V and J ends lost 4 bases and 0 bases respectively, with 11 bases between them. Germline assignment: CDR1 SGDLS and CDR2 YYNGEE. The DNA of the CDR3 is TGTGCCAGCAGCCGGCTCCAGGGCTCCTACGAGCAGTACTTC. Translation: CASSRLQGSYEQYF.

Here the CDR3 DNA reads TGTGCCAGCAGCTTGGACAGAACAGATACGCAGTATTTT. It is translated as CASSLDRTDTQYF. This sequence joins TRBV5-4 and TRBJ2-3; no definite D call. V was pared by 0 bases and J by 3 bases, with 5 bases between. Germline V gene lookup returns CDR1 SGHNT and CDR2 YYREEE (reference sequence). The CDR3 is 13 residues long.

The chain employs TRBV10-1 and TRBJ2-1, with 13 bases identical to TRBD2. The V gene end was trimmed by 4 bases and the J gene end by 0 bases; junction bases not matched to a gene: 12. CDR3 length: 20 residues. Per germline, CDR1 WNHNN and CDR2 SYGVQD (reference sequence). Written as DNA, the CDR3 is TGCGCCAGCAGTGGACGCCTGACTAGCGGGGGGCCAAGCTCCTACAATGAGCAGTTCTTC. Protein product: CASSGRLTSGGPSSYNEQFF.

The genes are TRBV23-1 and TRBJ1-4, with no clear D. TRBV23-1 is treated as an ORF (open reading frame) with a function not yet certain. This CDR3 has 14 residues. V dropped 8 bases and J dropped 0 bases, with 10 bases sitting between them. This chain's CDR3 is CASSTYATNEKLFF. CDR3 nucleotides: TGCGCCAGCTCTACTTATGCAACTAATGAAAAACTGTTTTTT.

V usage is TRBV19 and J usage is TRBJ2-2; D is uncertain. Germline V gene data show CDR1 as LNHDA and CDR2 as SQIVND (reference sequence). Between the trimmed V and J ends, which lost 3 bases and 7 bases, there was a span of 9 bases. The CDR3 extends over 13 amino acids. For the CDR3, the DNA is TGTGCCAGTAGTATCAAGCTAAGCGGGGAGCTGTTTTTT. It translates to CASSIKLSGELFF.

The V gene is TRBV7-2, the J gene TRBJ1-6; 7 bases align to TRBD1. V trimming: 6 bases; J trimming: 9 bases; junction bases outside the gene matches: 11. Germline V gene data show CDR1 as SGHTA and CDR2 as FQGNSA. The CDR3 covers 15 residues. CDR3 amino acids: CASRKGGTVGSPLHF. For the CDR3, the DNA is TGTGCCAGCAGGAAGGGCGGGACAGTCGGTTCACCCCTCCACTTT.

The chain employs TRBV6-6 and TRBJ2-2; perhaps TRBD2 as D (5 bases). CDR1 MNHNY and CDR2 SVGAGI come from the germline V gene (reference sequence). Trimming shortened V by 6 bases and J by 7 bases, and 15 bases separated the two germline ends. The CDR3 contains 14 residues. This chain's CDR3 is CASRGEWSGGELFF. The CDR3 region has the DNA TGTGCCAGCAGGGGAGAATGGTCGGGCGGGGAGCTGTTTTTT.

This chain links TRBV5-1 with TRBJ1-6; 7 bases match TRBD1. The CDR3 has 17 residues. The germline CDR1 and CDR2 sequences are SGHRS and YFSETQ. The V and J ends lost 4 bases and 5 bases, in that order; junction bases with no gene match: 12. Here the CDR3 DNA reads TGCGCCAGCAGCGCGGGTCCGACAGGGTCCAATAATTCACCCCTCCACTTT. Amino acid sequence: CASSAGPTGSNNSPLHF.

This clone was counted between two and nine times. The chain has TRBV7-3 and TRBJ1-3; D possibly corresponds to TRBD1 (6 bases). The CDR3 is made up of 15 amino acids. V gave up 2 bases and J gave up 0 bases, with 8 bases separating them. Germline V lookup: CDR1 SGHTA, CDR2 FQGTGA. CDR3 DNA sequence: TGTGCCAGCAGCTTAGAGGGACACTCTGGAAACACCATATATTTT. Encoded protein: CASSLEGHSGNTIYF.

The genes are TRBV5-4 and TRBJ2-7, with TRBD1 identical over 7 bases. The length of the CDR3 is 14 residues. J gave up 2 bases and V 0 bases, and 2 bases lay outside the gene matches. CDR1 and CDR2 from the germline V gene are SGHNT and YYREEE (reference sequence). This chain's CDR3 is CASSLDRGAYEQYF. DNA for the CDR3: TGTGCCAGCAGCTTGGACAGGGGTGCCTACGAGCAGTACTTC.

This clone was observed a handful of times. The V call is TRBV6-5, the J call TRBJ2-7; D possibly corresponds to TRBD2 (5 bases). The CDR3 spans 13 residues. The germline V and J ends were trimmed by 9 bases and 7 bases, with 19 bases remaining between them. CDR1 and CDR2 from the germline V gene are MNHEY and SVGAGI. Here the CDR3 reads CASRLGFSGEQYF. In nucleotides, the CDR3 is TGTGCCAGTAGACTGGGTTTTTCGGGGGAGCAGTACTTC.

V and J are TRBV6-1 and TRBJ2-1; 7 positions agree with TRBD1. The CDR3 runs to 14 residues. Germline values: CDR1 MNHNS, CDR2 SASEGT. V lost 1 base to trimming and J lost 4 bases; unmatched junction nucleotides: 1. CDR3 nucleotide sequence: TGTGCCAGCAGTGAAGACAGGGGATACAATGAGCAGTTCTTC. Its protein product is CASSEDRGYNEQFF.

This rearrangement joins TRBV9 to TRBJ2-7; D is possibly TRBD2 (6 bases). The CDR3 sequence is 15 residues long. The germline V and J ends were trimmed by 0 bases and 0 bases, with 10 bases remaining between them. Germline lookup yields CDR1 SGDLS and CDR2 YYNGEE. The CDR3 protein is CASSVGGLTSYEQYF. For the CDR3, the DNA is TGTGCCAGCAGCGTAGGGGGACTGACCTCCTACGAGCAGTACTTC.

The chain couples TRBV7-6 to TRBJ2-2; TRBD2 agrees at 7 bases. Germline V gene sequence: CDR1 SGHVS, CDR2 FNYEAQ. V gave up 3 bases and J gave up 4 bases; unmatched junction bases: 11. CDR3 length: 17 residues. The chain's CDR3 is CASSFLVQRGSTGELFF. The DNA of the CDR3 is TGTGCCAGCAGCTTCCTAGTGCAGCGGGGCTCCACCGGGGAGCTGTTTTTT. The entire variable domain, with the rest obtained from reference TRBV7-6 and TRBJ2-2, is as follows: GAGVSQSPRYKVTKRGQDVALRCDPISGHVSLYWYRQALGQGPEFLTYFNYEAQQDKSGLPNDRFSAERPEGSISTLTIQRTEQRDSAMYRCASSFLVQRGSTGELFFGEGSRLTVL.

The V gene is TRBV18, the J gene TRBJ2-7; possibly TRBD1 for D (6 bases). Looked up from germline, CDR1 is KGHSH and CDR2 is LQKENI. The V end lost 6 bases, the J end lost 5 bases, and 14 bases lay between the germline ends. CDR3 size: 13 residues. The CDR3 bases are TGTGCCAGCTCCCACAGGGAGAGCCACGAGCAGTACTTC. The encoded protein is CASSHRESHEQYF.